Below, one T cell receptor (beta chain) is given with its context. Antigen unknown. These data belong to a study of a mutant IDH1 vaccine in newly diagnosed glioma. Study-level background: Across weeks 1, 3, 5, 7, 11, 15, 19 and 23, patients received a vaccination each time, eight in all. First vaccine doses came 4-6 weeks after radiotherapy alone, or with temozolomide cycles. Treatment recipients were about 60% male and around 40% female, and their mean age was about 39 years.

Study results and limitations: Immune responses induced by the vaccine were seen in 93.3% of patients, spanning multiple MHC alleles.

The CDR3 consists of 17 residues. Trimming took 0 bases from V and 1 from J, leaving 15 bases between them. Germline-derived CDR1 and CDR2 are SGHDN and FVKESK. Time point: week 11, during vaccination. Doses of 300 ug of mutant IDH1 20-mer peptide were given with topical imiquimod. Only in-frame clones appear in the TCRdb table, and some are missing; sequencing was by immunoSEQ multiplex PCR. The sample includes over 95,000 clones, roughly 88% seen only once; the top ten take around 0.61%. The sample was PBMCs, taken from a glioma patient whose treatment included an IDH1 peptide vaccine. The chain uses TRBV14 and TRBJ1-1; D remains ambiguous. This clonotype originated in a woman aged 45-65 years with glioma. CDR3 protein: CASSQDRVGTRNTEAFF. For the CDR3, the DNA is TGTGCCAGCAGCCAAGATCGAGTAGGTACCAGGAACACTGAAGCTTTCTTT.